This record covers a single TCR beta chain. The V and J ends lost 6 bases and 2 bases, in that order; junction bases with no gene match: 3. Per germline, CDR1 SEHNR and CDR2 FQNEAQ (reference sequence). This CDR3 spans 15 amino acids. The sample originates from a study of blood T cell repertoires in COVID-19. Study-wide background: Samples representing acute and convalescent COVID-19 were sourced from the United States, Italy and Spain. Nucleic acid was either cDNA or gDNA, and it came from T cells, B-cell-depleted T cells, or PBMCs.

Original processing notes: For nucleated cells, counts were estimated from reference gene primer amplification. The protocol was immunoSEQ multiplex PCR, while the TCRdb copy is restricted to in-frame clones and leaves out a portion. V and J calls and clone size are those listed in that table; D and trimming were worked out from the DNA. The sample records around 46,000 clones, approximately 85% being singletons. Material: peripheral blood. The TCR comes from a human donor in a cohort sampled during active COVID-19. The donor label of this sample is uncertain. The chain links TRBV7-9 to TRBJ2-2, with TRBD1 matching over 10 bases. The CDR3 loop is CASRGTGVNTGELFF. CDR3 sequence (DNA): TGTGCCAGCAGGGGGACAGGGGTTAACACCGGGGAGCTGTTTTTT.